The clone carrying this TCR beta chain was detected only once. The data were taken from a study of blood T cell repertoires in COVID-19. Per the study methods: Counts of nucleated cells, estimated from reference gene primer amplification, were obtained. This table comes from immunoSEQ multiplex PCR, and its TCRdb copy is limited to in-frame clones, with some not included. The V and J calls and clone size were taken over from that table, and D and trimming were inferred from the DNA. The table includes about 260,000 clones, approximately 89% detected once. Categorization into cohorts depended on clinical history that participants reported. Trimming took 3 bases from V and 5 from J; bases not matched to a gene: 7. Per germline, CDR1 SGHAT and CDR2 FQNNGV. There are 16 residues in the CDR3.

The rearrangement joins TRBV11-2 to TRBJ1-1; 12 nucleotides agree with TRBD1. The receptor was isolated from a woman aged 40-49 years who had been exposed to COVID-19. The sample taken for sequencing was PBMCs or T cells enriched from blood (not recorded which). The CDR3 loop is CASSLPGQGARTEAFF. The CDR3 DNA sequence: TGTGCCAGCAGCTTGCCGGGACAGGGGGCAAGGACTGAAGCTTTCTTT.